This T cell receptor beta chain emerged from a study of T-cell memory formation after mild COVID-19. With 6 bases clipped from V and 0 bases from J, the junction kept 5 bases outside the gene matches. CDR1 and CDR2 (germline): LGHNA, YNFKEQ. The CDR3 is 15 amino acids. Notes on the study in general: Among CD4+ contracting clones, most were CM and EM, and CD8+ ones EMRA. Clones contracting over day 15 to 85 were CD4/CD8 balanced, with later expanders leaning CD4+.

About this clonotype itself: Its target is unknown.

TCR alpha and TCR beta cDNA libraries carrying sample barcodes and UMIs came from 5'RACE with constant-segment primers. Each CDR3 protein gets one entry after TCRdb re-called the 5' RACE reads with MiXCR. The table records a few hundred thousand distinct CDR3 sequences, 20% to 25% of them present only once. This chain connects TRBV4-2 to TRBJ1-3; 7 bases agree with TRBD1. Input material: PBMCs or a T cell subset sorted from them (not recorded which). The TCR was taken from an adult woman who had mild COVID-19 (a few samples of this study predate the infection). Cell type and time point are not known. The CDR3: CASRETGSSGNTIYF. The DNA of the CDR3 is TGTGCCAGCAGGGAGACAGGGTCCTCTGGAAACACCATATATTTT.